The text below deals with one T cell receptor beta chain. Its antigen is not identified. Patient tissue came from resections in Japan or China, 2014–2017. These data originate in a study of immune evolution from preneoplasia to lung adenocarcinoma. Study results and caveats: Normal lung had highest clonality; later lesions appeared denser, more diverse. Normal lung had the highest top T cell clone frequencies.

The assay was immunoSEQ multiplex PCR, and TCRdb's table has in-frame clones only and misses some. The sample contains 1,700 or so clones, 65% to 85% of which appear only once. Germline CDR1 and CDR2: MDHEN and SYDVKM. V was clipped by 1 base and J by 8 bases; unmatched bases: 7. The CDR3 contains 16 residues. The sequenced sample was FFPE minimally invasive lung adenocarcinoma tissue. The J gene is TRBJ1-6, the V gene TRBV28, with 8 positions matching TRBD1. This clonotype was sampled from a person aged 55-79 years with lung adenocarcinoma. The CDR3 spells CASSLYLGQGHSPLHF. The CDR3 DNA sequence: TGTGCCAGCAGTTTATACCTCGGACAGGGCCATTCACCCCTCCACTTT.